The 2 T cell receptor beta chains reported below all come from one sample, sequenced in a study of PD-1 blockade in classical Hodgkin lymphoma. Method: immunoSEQ multiplex PCR; TCRdb's copy keeps in-frame clones and lacks some. Of around 26,000 clones listed, about 90% are singletons. Time point defined: newly diagnosed, previously untreated cHL patient sample. Magnetic negative selection was used to purify CD4+ T cells from PBMCs that had been thawed. Sequenced sample: CD4+ T cells from blood. These receptors were obtained from a human donor with classical Hodgkin lymphoma.

The V gene is TRBV6-1, the J gene TRBJ2-1; D remains ambiguous. Deletions cut 8 bases from V and 9 bases from J, with 23 bases between. The germline V gene encodes CDR1 MNHNS and CDR2 SASEGT. This CDR3 spans 15 amino acids. CDR3 DNA: TGTGCCAGCCTACGTCTAGTACAGCCGGCCAGTGAGCAGTTCTTC. Translating it yields CASLRLVQPASEQFF.

The J gene is TRBJ2-1, the V gene TRBV5-1; the D gene is possibly TRBD2 (5 bases). The length of the CDR3 is 15 residues. Germline CDR1 is SGHRS and CDR2 is YFSETQ. Trimming took off 1 base at V and 0 bases at J, with 8 bases between the two ends. Here the CDR3 DNA reads TGCGCCAGCAGCTTGTCTAGCAGCTCCTACAATGAGCAGTTCTTC. Translated: CASSLSSSSYNEQFF.